The T cell receptor beta chain under discussion was sequenced for a study of T cell changes during pregnancy in multiple sclerosis. Here immunoSEQ multiplex PCR was the method, and the copy in TCRdb shows in-frame clones only, minus some. Among more than 90,000 clones, roughly 90% were seen once, and the ten largest hold roughly 1.4%. This receptor was identified in a female donor with multiple sclerosis, enrolled in a pregnancy study. Sample: peripheral blood, taken in the first trimester of pregnancy.

The CDR3, as DNA: TGCGCCAGCAGCCAAGCTATTGTAGCGGGAGGGGGGAACACCGGGGAGCTGTTTTTT. This codes for CASSQAIVAGGGNTGELFF. The J gene is TRBJ2-2, the V gene TRBV4-3; TRBD2 matches at 11 bases. CDR3 length: 19 amino acids. In germline, CDR1 is LGHNA, CDR2 YSLEER. J gave up 1 base and V 1 base, and 8 bases lay outside the gene matches.